This TCR beta chain is drawn from a study of Tregs in tolerant kidney transplant recipients. TCRdb keeps only in-frame clones here, not all; method: immunoSEQ multiplex PCR. The sample records 74,000 or so clones, roughly nine tenths being singletons. Recipients received nonmyeloablative bone marrow transplants from related graft donors, with transient mixed chimerism. This CDR3 is 15 amino acids long. CDR1 is MNHNS, CDR2 SASEGT, per germline. Trimming at V came to 5 bases and at J to 5 bases, leaving 7 bases not matched to a gene. The chain couples TRBV6-1 to TRBJ1-2, with 11 bases lining up with TRBD1. The sequenced sample was CD4+ T cells from blood (PBMCs), obtained 24 months after the transplant. This clonotype originated in a human patient who received a combined kidney and bone marrow transplant. Some T cells may have originated in the graft donor. CDR3 nucleotides: TGTGCCAGCAGTAGAGAGGACAGGGGGCCGTATGGCTACACCTTC. Protein product: CASSREDRGPYGYTF.